Shown below are 24 T cell receptor delta chains from a single sample sequenced in a study of Vδ1+ human thymocytes (dated by TCRdb to the late 2010s). Their cognate antigens are unknown. Sequencing relied on an Illumina MiSeq. RNA was isolated using the RNeasy mini kit, and reverse transcription was performed with Superscript III. CDR3 amplicons were generated by multiplex PCR with pooled V-gene forward primers and a constant-region reverse primer carrying Illumina adaptor overhangs. TCRdb reran clone calling on the public reads with CATT; rows sharing one DNA sequence were then combined. The sample records fewer than 25,000 delta-chain clones, around 7.9% of which are singletons. The ten largest clones represent approximately 1% of the sample. Paper-wide results and their limitations: The thymic TRG and TRD repertoires appeared highly polyclonal, with Gaussian CDR3 length distributions, in contrast to the oligoclonal repertoires of peripheral blood.

Input material: Vdelta1+ gamma-delta thymocytes from the thymus. Taken with the paper, the label for cell subset or site translates to: FACS-sorted CD3+ TCRalphabeta- TCRVdelta1+ TCRVdelta2- thymocytes. The receptors come from a child under two years old who had congenital heart surgery.

The rearrangement joins TRDV1 to TRDJ1; no reliable D call. As TCRdb names no J gene, one was assigned here on the basis of a DNA match to germline. The CDR3 extends over 14 amino acids. V was shortened by 0 bases and J by 1 base, with 6 bases between the two germline ends. Germline V CDR1 and CDR2: TSWWSYY, QGS. CDR3 nucleotide sequence: TGTGCTCTTGGGGAACTTTGGCGCACCGATAAACTCATCTTT. This translates into CALGELWRTDKLIF.

This clone showed up just a few times. The chain joins TRDV1 to TRDJ1; 8 positions match TRDD3. The germline gives CDR1 TSWWSYY, CDR2 QGS. The CDR3 length is 17 residues. Trimming took 5 bases from V and 5 from J; bases not matched to a gene: 16. The CDR3 loop reads CALGRHHPGGGWDKLIF. CDR3 bases: TGTGCTCTTGGGAGACACCATCCTGGGGGAGGATGGGATAAACTCATCTTT.

In this sample, this clone turned up a few times. The chain employs TRDV1 and TRDJ1, with D hard to call. This CDR3 comprises 16 residues. Trimming removed 1 base from V and 4 bases from J, with 16 bases in between. CDR1 and CDR2 from the germline V gene are TSWWSYY and QGS. CDR3: CALGEPLCLPGDKLIF. CDR3 DNA: TGTGCTCTTGGGGAACCCCTTTGCCTCCCAGGCGATAAACTCATCTTT.

This clone was detected only a few times. V usage is TRDV1 and J usage is TRDJ1; perhaps D is TRDD2 or TRDD3 (6 bases each). Trimming pared 1 base from V and 0 bases from J, leaving 18 bases between. Germline CDR1 TSWWSYY, CDR2 QGS. The CDR3 extends over 18 amino acids. The CDR3 DNA follows: TGTGCTCTTGGGGAACAGGGGATCCTTCCCCCCAACACCGATAAACTCATCTTT. Its protein product is CALGEQGILPPNTDKLIF.

This chain links TRDV1 with TRDJ1; TRDD2 or TRDD3 may be the D gene (6 bases each). Trimming stripped 0 bases from V and 0 bases from J, with 20 bases between. The CDR3 consists of 19 residues. Germline-derived CDR1 and CDR2 are TSWWSYY and QGS. The CDR3 is CALGELGSYGGPYTDKLIF. CDR3 coding DNA: TGTGCTCTTGGGGAACTGGGGTCCTACGGGGGACCCTACACCGATAAACTCATCTTT.

This chain uses TRDV1 with TRDJ1; D is undetermined. Here the J gene came from matching the DNA to germline, since TCRdb omits it. Germline CDR1 and CDR2: TSWWSYY and QGS. Trimming shortened V by 3 bases and J by 3 bases, and 14 bases separated the two germline ends. The CDR3 is 15 residues long. CDR3 loop: CALGDLPLGPDKLIF. The CDR3 DNA reads as TGTGCTCTTGGGGACCTCCCACTTGGCCCCGATAAACTCATCTTT.

This clone was detected a few times. The chain recombines TRDV1 with TRDJ1, with D uncertain. V lost 0 bases and J lost 0, with 14 bases in between. CDR3 length: 17 residues. From germline, CDR1 is TSWWSYY and CDR2 QGS. The CDR3 region has the DNA TGTGCTCTTGGGGAACTTTCAGCCTCCCTGTACACCGATAAACTCATCTTT. This translates into CALGELSASLYTDKLIF.

Concerning this clone itself: The germline gene is not matched at one end of the junction; a read error may be the cause. The V and J genes are TRDV2 and TRDJ1; TRDD3 matches 8 bases. TCRdb lists no J gene, so it was determined here by aligning the DNA to germline. CDR3 length: 20 residues. CDR1 and CDR2 (germline): GEAIGNYY, EKD. The CDR3 DNA sequence: TGTGCCCGTGACACCGAGTGGAGATTCTGGGGGAAATCCAAGCTCGGCGAACTCATCTTT. This gives the protein CARDTEWRFWGKSKLGELIF.

This clone was observed a handful of times. The genes are TRDV3 and TRDJ1, with TRDD3 matching over 7 bases. There are 20 residues in the CDR3. V lost 1 base, J lost 3 bases, and 26 bases stayed unmatched. Germline V gene sequence: CDR1 TVYSNPD, CDR2 GDNSRS (reference sequence). In DNA, the CDR3 is TGTGCCTTTATGATACCCACGGAATGCTGGGGGGACCTATCGTCCGATAAACTCATCTTT. It yields the protein CAFMIPTECWGDLSSDKLIF.

The sample holds a few counts of this clone. The chain links TRDV1 to TRDJ1; no reliable D call. The V end was cut by 5 bases, the J end by 4 bases, with 14 bases between. Germline CDR1 TSWWSYY, CDR2 QGS. The CDR3 length is 14 residues. CDR3 residues: CALGSLDLSDKLIF. In nucleotides, the CDR3 is TGTGCTCTTGGGTCCCTAGATTTAAGCGATAAACTCATCTTT.

Only a few counts were recorded for this clone. The chain carries TRDV1 and TRDJ1, with 9 bases fitting TRDD3. V lost 7 bases to trimming and J lost 3 bases; unmatched junction nucleotides: 9. Germline-derived CDR1 and CDR2 are TSWWSYY and QGS. The CDR3 is 15 amino acids. This CDR3 is CALAGIRVGADKLIF. Written as DNA, the CDR3 is TGTGCTCTTGCGGGGATACGCGTTGGAGCCGATAAACTCATCTTT.

This clone has just a few counts. This CDR3 is also generated by other DNA sequences in the sample. The gene calls are TRDV2 and TRDJ1, with 13 bases aligning to TRDD3. Germline V gives CDR1 GEAIGNYY, CDR2 EKD. The CDR3 contains 20 residues. The V segment lost 0 bases and the J segment 0 bases; nucleotides outside the gene matches: 12. CDR3 protein: CACDTAPTGGYGEYTDKLIF. The CDR3 coding sequence is TGTGCCTGTGACACCGCACCTACTGGGGGATACGGGGAGTACACCGATAAACTCATCTTT.

The V call is TRDV1, the J call TRDJ1; possible D gene TRDD3, 5 bases. The CDR3 runs 18 residues. Trimming took 1 base from V and 0 from J, leaving 18 bases between them. CDR1 and CDR2 (germline): TSWWSYY, QGS. CDR3 nucleotides: TGTGCTCTTGGGGAACCTCGAACGGGGGTGTTGTACACCGATAAACTCATCTTT. The encoded protein is CALGEPRTGVLYTDKLIF.

This chain links TRDV2 with TRDJ3, with 13 bases that match TRDD3. J gave up 0 bases and V 2 bases, and 9 bases lay outside the gene matches. Looked up from germline, CDR1 is GEAIGNYY and CDR2 is EKD. This CDR3 is built from 21 residues. The CDR3 nucleotides read TGTGCCTGTGACATGAACTGGGGGATACGAGAACCCTCCTGGGACACCCGACAGATGTTTTTC. This encodes CACDMNWGIREPSWDTRQMFF.

This clone was recorded a few times. The gene calls are TRDV1 and TRDJ1; 10 bases match TRDD3. This CDR3 spans 17 amino acids. V shed 4 bases, J shed 1 base, and the junction held 9 bases outside the gene matches. Germline CDR1 reads TSWWSYY; CDR2 reads QGS. CDR3 DNA: TGTGCTCTTGGGGCCTCTCCCCGGGGGATACGCACCGATAAACTCATCTTT. This gives the protein CALGASPRGIRTDKLIF.

A word on this clone: Additional DNA sequences in this sample encode the identical CDR3. The chain joins TRDV1 to TRDJ1; D is unresolved. The CDR3 contains 15 residues. CDR1 is TSWWSYY and CDR2 is QGS in the germline V gene. V lost 5 bases to trimming and J lost 0 bases, with 13 bases between them. CDR3 in amino acids: CALGCPWMYTDKLIF. The CDR3 coding sequence is TGTGCTCTTGGGTGCCCGTGGATGTACACCGATAAACTCATCTTT.

This clone was recorded only once. This chain joins TRDV1 and TRDJ1, with D possibly matching TRDD3 (6 bases). TCRdb records no J gene; here it was assigned by comparing the DNA to germline. The CDR3 sequence is 18 residues long. The germline CDR1 and CDR2 sequences are TSWWSYY and QGS. V was clipped by 5 bases and J by 0 bases, with 22 bases between them. The CDR3 loop is CALGRRGDPGTYTDKLIF. The CDR3 nucleotides are TGTGCTCTTGGGAGGCGGGGGGACCCGGGGACCTACACCGATAAACTCATCTTT.

This clone was seen a single time. J gene TRDJ1 was identified, but the V gene was not called; the D call in the table, TRDD3, was not verified against the DNA. This CDR3 comprises 23 residues. In DNA, the CDR3 is TGTGCTCTTGGGGAACATCTCCCACTTCCTACTATGTGGGGGATAAGGTACACCGATAAACTCATCTTT. It is translated as CALGEHLPLPTMWGIRYTDKLIF.

This clone was observed a handful of times. The chain has TRDV1 and TRDJ1, with 10 bases fitting TRDD3. V lost 2 bases and J lost 0; bases outside the gene matches: 33. The CDR3 is 26 residues long. Germline CDR1 reads TSWWSYY; CDR2 reads QGS. CDR3 loop: CALGEFGGGGLLLYWGISRYTDKLIF. The CDR3 region has the DNA TGTGCTCTTGGGGAATTTGGTGGCGGCGGCCTTCTCCTGTACTGGGGGATTAGCAGGTACACCGATAAACTCATCTTT.

In this sample, this clone turned up a few times. The V call is TRDV1, the J call TRDJ1, with 9 positions matching TRDD2. CDR1 is TSWWSYY, CDR2 QGS, per germline. Losses at the gene ends were 0 bases for V and 0 bases for J; bases not matched to a gene: 20. The CDR3 covers 22 residues. CDR3 sequence (DNA): TGTGCTCTTGGGGAACTTGGCCTTCCTACAGAGGTTGAGAGGCCGTACACCGATAAACTCATCTTT. Protein product: CALGELGLPTEVERPYTDKLIF.

The genes are TRDV1 and TRDJ1, with 9 bases that match TRDD2. The length of the CDR3 is 23 residues. Germline CDR1 is TSWWSYY and CDR2 is QGS. Losses at the gene ends were 2 bases for V and 2 bases for J; bases not matched to a gene: 27. CDR3 coding DNA: TGTGCTCTTGGGGAAATTAGGGCCTTCCTACGTCCCTGGGGGTTACAGACTACCGATAAACTCATCTTT. It specifies CALGEIRAFLRPWGLQTTDKLIF.

This clone appeared a few times. The chain links TRDV1 to TRDJ1; no clear D gene. The CDR3 loop spans 16 amino acids. V lost 4 bases and J 0 bases, leaving 15 bases between the germline ends. Germline V gene sequence: CDR1 TSWWSYY, CDR2 QGS. CDR3 protein: CALGAKAPVYTDKLIF. Written as DNA, the CDR3 is TGTGCTCTTGGGGCCAAGGCACCAGTTTACACCGATAAACTCATCTTT.

The table lists this clone with a few counts. V gene TRDV1 combines with J gene TRDJ1, with 11 bases matching TRDD3. The germline gives CDR1 TSWWSYY, CDR2 QGS. J lost 0 bases, V lost 4 bases, and 10 bases had no gene match. The CDR3 has 18 amino acids. In nucleotides, the CDR3 is TGTGCTCTTGGGGCCTACTGGGGGATAGGCCGTTACACCGATAAACTCATCTTT. Its protein is CALGAYWGIGRYTDKLIF.

A few counts support this clone. V is TRDV1 and J is TRDJ1; D is unresolved. This CDR3 spans 16 amino acids. Germline CDR1 is TSWWSYY and CDR2 is QGS. V was trimmed by 2 bases and J by 5 bases, leaving 18 bases between them. The CDR3 reads CALGEWWTPSVDKLIF. In DNA form, the CDR3 reads TGTGCTCTTGGGGAATGGTGGACTCCCTCGGTTGATAAACTCATCTTT.